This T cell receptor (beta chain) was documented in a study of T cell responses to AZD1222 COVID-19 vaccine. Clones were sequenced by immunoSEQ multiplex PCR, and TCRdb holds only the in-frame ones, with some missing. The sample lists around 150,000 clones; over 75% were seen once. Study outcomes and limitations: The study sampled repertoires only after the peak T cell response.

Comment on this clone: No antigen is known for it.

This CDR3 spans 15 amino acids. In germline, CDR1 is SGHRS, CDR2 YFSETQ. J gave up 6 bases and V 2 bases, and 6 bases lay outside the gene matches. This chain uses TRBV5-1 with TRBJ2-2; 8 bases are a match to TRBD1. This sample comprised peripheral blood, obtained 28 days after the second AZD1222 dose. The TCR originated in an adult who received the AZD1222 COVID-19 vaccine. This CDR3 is CASSFPQGAAGELFF. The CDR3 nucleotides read TGCGCCAGCAGCTTCCCCCAGGGGGCTGCCGGGGAGCTGTTTTTT.